What follows are 13 T cell receptor beta chains derived from one specimen sequenced in a study of tumor-infiltrating lymphocytes in primary liver carcinoma. A primer in the constant region served to generate TCR beta cDNA from approximately 500 ng of total RNA. Researchers made the TCR beta libraries by running three nested multiplex PCR rounds with slightly modified ARM-PCR. The opening two PCR rounds, around 9 cycles each, paired TRBV1-TRBV30 forward primers with a C-beta reverse primer. TCRdb re-analysed the multiplex PCR reads in MiXCR, keeping a single row per CDR3 protein. The sample lists about 74,000 distinct CDR3 sequences; 55% to 75% were seen once. Co-extraction of both nucleic acids (RNA and DNA) used roughly 20-33 mg of unsorted bulk tissue. The sequencing sample was made of liver tumor tissue from sampling region 4. Subset here: tumor region T4, right-lateral pole. The receptors come from a middle-aged man with primary liver carcinoma and hepatitis B virus infection.

This clonotype was found many times. This CDR3 is CASSLDSMNTEAFF. The CDR3 nucleotides are TGCGCCAGCAGCTTGGACAGCATGAACACTGAAGCTTTCTTT. The chain carries TRBV5-1 and TRBJ1-1; D uncertain. The CDR3 totals 14 residues. Germline loops: CDR1 SGHRS, CDR2 YFSETQ. Deletions cut 0 bases from V and 0 bases from J, with 6 bases between.

This clonotype was observed a handful of times. This may arise from a read error, as a much more abundant clone is one base away. The chain has TRBV12-3 or TRBV12-4 and TRBJ1-6; D not certain. The CDR3 is 13 amino acids. Trimming took off 5 bases at V and 8 bases at J, with 10 bases between the two ends. The CDR3 loop is CASSGMYDSPLHF. CDR3 in DNA: TGTGCCAGCAGTGGGATGTATGATTCACCCCTCCACTTT.

At least ten counts were recorded for this clonotype. The rearrangement uses TRBV10-3 and TRBJ2-3, with 8 bases identical to TRBD2. The CDR3 spans 15 residues. The V and J ends lost 7 bases and 0 bases, in that order; junction bases with no gene match: 6. CDR1 is ENHRY, CDR2 SYGVKD, per germline. DNA for the CDR3: TGTGCCATCACGGGGCTAGCGGGCAGCACAGATACGCAGTATTTT. The encoded protein is CAITGLAGSTDTQYF.

A word on this clonotype: The conserved closing phenylalanine or tryptophan is absent in this CDR3, likely reflecting a read error. The V and J genes are TRBV11-1 and TRBJ2-1; perhaps TRBD2 as D (5 bases). CDR1 is SGHAT and CDR2 is FQDESV in the germline V gene (reference sequence). The CDR3 has 16 amino acids. CDR3 nucleotides: TGTGCCAGCAGCCGCCTACCGGGATGTGGGTACAATGGGCAGTTCCTC. Translating gives CASSRLPGCGYNGQFL.

To note about this clonotype: This clone may be a read error of a much larger clone one base away. This CDR3 fails to terminate in the conserved phenylalanine or tryptophan, so it likely reflects a read error. J is TRBJ2-7 and V is TRBV10-3; the D is unclear. This CDR3 spans 14 amino acids. V was clipped by 8 bases and J by 0 bases, with 14 bases between them. CDR1 ENHRY and CDR2 SYGVKD come from the germline V gene. The CDR3 spells CAIGSETSSYEQYL. CDR3 coding DNA: TGTGCCATCGGTTCCGAAACCAGCTCCTACGAGCAGTACCTC.

The chain links TRBV11-2 to TRBJ2-6, with a weak D call TRBD2 (6 bases). CDR1 is SGHAT, CDR2 FQNNGV, per germline. V lost 6 bases, J lost 2 bases, and 23 bases lay in between. The CDR3 length is 19 residues. The CDR3 DNA follows: TGTGCCAGCAGTTTTCATATCGGACTACCGGGGACTGGGGCCAACGTCCTGACTTTC. Amino acid sequence: CASSFHIGLPGTGANVLTF.

As to this clonotype: This likely comes from a read error, as the CDR3 has no conserved phenylalanine or tryptophan at its end. The rearrangement uses TRBV10-3 and TRBJ1-5, with unresolved D. The J call is doubtful: the DNA matches TRBJ2-3 better. The CDR3 length is 14 residues. From germline, CDR1 is ENHRY and CDR2 SYGVKD. The CDR3 loop reads CAIGESSNNQPQYS. The CDR3 DNA reads as TGTGCCATCGGTGAGTCGTCGAACAATCAGCCCCAGTATTCT.

Concerning this clonotype: This could be a read error, since a much larger clone is one nucleotide away. This is likely a read error, given that the CDR3 carries no conserved phenylalanine or tryptophan at its end. The chain carries TRBV30 and TRBJ1-4; no clear D gene. V lost 5 bases, J lost 0 bases, and 10 bases lay in between. Germline V lookup: CDR1 GTSNPN, CDR2 SVGIG (reference sequence). The CDR3 has 14 residues. CDR3 coding DNA: TGTGCCTGGGGCCAGAAAACAACTAATGAAAAACTGTTTCTT. As protein: CAWGQKTTNEKLFL.

As to this clonotype: One junction end disagrees with the germline gene, perhaps due to a read error. The chain uses TRBV11-1 and TRBJ2-7, with 7 bases matching TRBD1. From germline, CDR1 is SGHAT and CDR2 FQDESV (reference sequence). The CDR3 covers 14 residues. CDR3 loop: CACSLGTDLDKQYF. The DNA for the CDR3 is TGTGCCTGCAGCTTGGGGACAGACTTAGACAAGCAGTACTTC.

Worth noting for this clonotype: The CDR3 does not end in the conserved phenylalanine or tryptophan, so this is likely a read error. The chain combines TRBV29-1 with TRBJ2-5, with D possibly TRBD1 on 6 matching bases. The CDR3 length is 13 residues. Germline V gene sequence: CDR1 SQVTM, CDR2 ANQGSEA. CDR3 DNA: TGCAGCGTCGAAGGACAGACCCAAGAGACCCAGTACTCC. Encoded protein: CSVEGQTQETQYS.

On this clonotype itself: One end of the junction varies from germline; a read error may be responsible. The chain recombines TRBV2 with TRBJ2-7, with D uncertain. Germline V gene sequence: CDR1 SNHLY, CDR2 FYNNEI. The CDR3 has 14 residues. Here the CDR3 reads CASREAKSSYEQYF. The CDR3 nucleotides are TGTGCCAGCAGAGAAGCCAAAAGCTCCTACGAGCAGTACTTC.

A word on this clonotype: One end of the junction varies from germline; a read error may be responsible. The chain carries TRBV11-2 and TRBJ2-7, with D possibly matching TRBD2 (5 bases). This CDR3 spans 15 amino acids. Per the germline V gene, CDR1 is SGHAT and CDR2 is FQNNGV. CDR3 loop: CVSTPLEAAHYEQYF. CDR3 DNA sequence: TGTGTCAGCACTCCCTTGGAAGCGGCCCACTACGAGCAGTATTTC. The variable domain in full, with the rest retrieved from reference TRBV11-2 and TRBJ2-7, is EAGVAQSPRYKIIEKRQSVAFWCNPISGHATLYWYQQILGQGPKLLIQFQNNGVVDDSQLPKDRFSAERLKGVDSTLKIQPAKLEDSAVYLCVSTPLEAAHYEQYFGPGTRLTVT.

In its sample, this clonotype was seen once. The CDR3 carries no conserved terminal phenylalanine or tryptophan, so it likely arises from a read error. J is TRBJ2-5 and V is TRBV7-8; 7 bases match TRBD1. Germline V CDR1 and CDR2: SGHVS, FQNEAQ. CDR3 length: 16 residues. V trimming: 5 bases; J trimming: 2 bases; junction bases outside the gene matches: 11. The CDR3 loop reads CASSPRRAGGQETQYL. The CDR3 DNA reads TGTGCCAGCAGCCCCCGGAGAGCAGGGGGTCAAGAGACCCAGTACCTG.